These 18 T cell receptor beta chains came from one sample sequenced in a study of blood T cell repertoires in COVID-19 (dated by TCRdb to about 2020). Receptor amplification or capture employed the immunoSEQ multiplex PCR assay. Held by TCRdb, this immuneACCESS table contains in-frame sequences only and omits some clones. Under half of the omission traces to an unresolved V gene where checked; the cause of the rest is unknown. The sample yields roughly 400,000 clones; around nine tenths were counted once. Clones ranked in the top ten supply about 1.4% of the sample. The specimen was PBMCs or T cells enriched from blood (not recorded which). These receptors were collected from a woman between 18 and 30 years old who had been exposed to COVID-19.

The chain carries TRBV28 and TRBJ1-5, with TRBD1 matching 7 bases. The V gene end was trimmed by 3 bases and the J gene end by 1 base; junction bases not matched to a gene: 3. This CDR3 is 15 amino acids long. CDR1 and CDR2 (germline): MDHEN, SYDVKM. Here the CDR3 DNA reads TGTGCCAGCAGTTTGGGGGGACAGAGCAATCAGCCCCAGCATTTT. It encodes CASSLGGQSNQPQHF.

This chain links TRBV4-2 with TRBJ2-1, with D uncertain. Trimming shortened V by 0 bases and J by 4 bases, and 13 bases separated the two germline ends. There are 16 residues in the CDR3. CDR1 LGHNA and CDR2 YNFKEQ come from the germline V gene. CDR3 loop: CASSQDATETYNEQFF. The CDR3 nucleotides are TGTGCCAGCAGCCAAGATGCGACCGAGACTTACAATGAGCAGTTCTTC.

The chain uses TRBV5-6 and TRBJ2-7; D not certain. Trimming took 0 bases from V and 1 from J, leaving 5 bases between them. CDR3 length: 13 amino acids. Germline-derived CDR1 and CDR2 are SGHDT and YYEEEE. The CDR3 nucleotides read TGTGCCAGCAGCTTGGGGCGGTCCTACGAGCAGTACTTC. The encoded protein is CASSLGRSYEQYF.

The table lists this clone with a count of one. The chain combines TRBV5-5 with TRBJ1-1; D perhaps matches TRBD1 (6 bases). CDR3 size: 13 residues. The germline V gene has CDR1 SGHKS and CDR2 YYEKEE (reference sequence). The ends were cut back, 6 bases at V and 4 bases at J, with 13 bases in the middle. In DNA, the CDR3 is TGTGCCAGCAACGCAGGGGTGATCACTGAAGCTTTCTTT. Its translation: CASNAGVITEAFF.

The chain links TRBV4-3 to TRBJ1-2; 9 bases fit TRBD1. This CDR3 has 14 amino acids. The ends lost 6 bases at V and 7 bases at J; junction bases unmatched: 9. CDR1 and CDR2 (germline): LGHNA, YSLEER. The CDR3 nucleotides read TGCGCCAGCAGTGACGGACAGGGGTTGATTGGCTACACCTTC. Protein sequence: CASSDGQGLIGYTF.

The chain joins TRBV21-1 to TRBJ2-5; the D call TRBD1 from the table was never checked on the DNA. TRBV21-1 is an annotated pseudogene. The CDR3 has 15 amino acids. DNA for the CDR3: TGTGCCAGCAGCAAAAGGACAGAAGAGCAAGAGACCCAGTACTTC. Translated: CASSKRTEEQETQYF.

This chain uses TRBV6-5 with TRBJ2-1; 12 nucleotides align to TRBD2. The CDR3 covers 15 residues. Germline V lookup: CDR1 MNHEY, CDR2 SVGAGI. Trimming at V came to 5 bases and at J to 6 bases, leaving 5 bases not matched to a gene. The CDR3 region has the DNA TGTGCCAGCAGTCGCTCTAGCGGGAGGGTCAATGAGCAGTTCTTC. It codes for CASSRSSGRVNEQFF.

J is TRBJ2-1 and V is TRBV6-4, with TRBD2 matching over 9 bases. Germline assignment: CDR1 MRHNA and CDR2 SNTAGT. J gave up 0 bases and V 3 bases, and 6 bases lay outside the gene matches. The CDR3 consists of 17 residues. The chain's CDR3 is CASSERAGGFSYNEQFF. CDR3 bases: TGTGCCAGCAGTGAACGAGCGGGGGGATTCTCCTACAATGAGCAGTTCTTC.

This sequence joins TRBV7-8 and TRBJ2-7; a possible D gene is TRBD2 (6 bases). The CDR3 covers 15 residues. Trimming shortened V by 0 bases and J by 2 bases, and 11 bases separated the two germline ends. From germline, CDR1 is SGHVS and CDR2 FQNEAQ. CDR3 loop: CASSLAVAAPYEQYF. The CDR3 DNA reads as TGTGCCAGCAGCTTAGCTGTAGCGGCCCCCTACGAGCAGTACTTC.

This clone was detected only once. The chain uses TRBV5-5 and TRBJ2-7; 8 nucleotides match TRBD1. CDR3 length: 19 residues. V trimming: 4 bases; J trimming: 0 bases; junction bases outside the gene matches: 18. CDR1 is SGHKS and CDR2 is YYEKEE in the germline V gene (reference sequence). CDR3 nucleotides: TGTGCCAGCAGCCCCCTGCTTTCACTGGACAGGGCGAACTCCTACGAGCAGTACTTC. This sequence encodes CASSPLLSLDRANSYEQYF.

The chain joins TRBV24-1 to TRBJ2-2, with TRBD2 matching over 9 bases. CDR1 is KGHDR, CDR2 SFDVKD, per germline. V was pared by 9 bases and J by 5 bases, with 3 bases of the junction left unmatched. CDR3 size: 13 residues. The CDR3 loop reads CATPSGVTGELFF. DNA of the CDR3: TGTGCCACCCCTAGCGGGGTTACCGGGGAGCTGTTTTTT.

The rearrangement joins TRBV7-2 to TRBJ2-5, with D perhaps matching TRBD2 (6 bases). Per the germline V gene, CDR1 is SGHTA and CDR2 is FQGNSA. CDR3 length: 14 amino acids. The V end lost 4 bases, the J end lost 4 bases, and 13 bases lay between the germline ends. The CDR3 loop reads CASSYSGPGETQYF. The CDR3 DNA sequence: TGTGCCAGCAGCTACAGCGGGCCCGGAGAGACCCAGTACTTC.

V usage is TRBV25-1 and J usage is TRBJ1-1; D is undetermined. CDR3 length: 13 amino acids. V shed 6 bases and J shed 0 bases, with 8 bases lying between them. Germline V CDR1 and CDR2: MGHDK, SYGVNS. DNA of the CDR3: TGTGCCAGCAGATCTGACTTGAACACTGAAGCTTTCTTT. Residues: CASRSDLNTEAFF.

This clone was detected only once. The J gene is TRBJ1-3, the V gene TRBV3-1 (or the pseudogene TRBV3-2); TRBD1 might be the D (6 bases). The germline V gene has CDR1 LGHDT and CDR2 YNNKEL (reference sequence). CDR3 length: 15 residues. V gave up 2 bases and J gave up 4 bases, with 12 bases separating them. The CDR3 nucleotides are TGTGCCAGCAGCCAACTTACAGGGTCCGGAAACACCATATATTTT. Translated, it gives CASSQLTGSGNTIYF.

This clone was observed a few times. CDR3 DNA: TGCGCCAGCAGCCAAGCTGTAGCGAGCGGGAGGAAACCCTACGAGCAGTACTTC. This translates into CASSQAVASGRKPYEQYF. V and J are TRBV4-1 and TRBJ2-7; 9 bases line up with TRBD2. The germline V gene encodes CDR1 MGHRA and CDR2 YSYEKL. The CDR3 covers 18 residues. The junction had 12 bases not matched to a gene; V was cut back by 1 base and J by 2 bases.

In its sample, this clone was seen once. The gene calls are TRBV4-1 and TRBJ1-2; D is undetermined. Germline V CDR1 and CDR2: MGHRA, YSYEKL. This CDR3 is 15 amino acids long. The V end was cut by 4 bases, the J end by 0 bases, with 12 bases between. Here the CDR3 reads CASSPDPGTNYGYTF. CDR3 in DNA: TGCGCCAGCAGCCCTGACCCCGGGACTAACTATGGCTACACCTTC.

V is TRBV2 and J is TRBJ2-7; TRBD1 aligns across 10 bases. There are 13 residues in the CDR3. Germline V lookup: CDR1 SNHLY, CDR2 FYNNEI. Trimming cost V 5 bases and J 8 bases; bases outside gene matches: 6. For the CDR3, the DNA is TGTGCCAGCAGTAGGGACAGGGGAAGACAGCAGTACTTC. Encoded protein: CASSRDRGRQQYF.

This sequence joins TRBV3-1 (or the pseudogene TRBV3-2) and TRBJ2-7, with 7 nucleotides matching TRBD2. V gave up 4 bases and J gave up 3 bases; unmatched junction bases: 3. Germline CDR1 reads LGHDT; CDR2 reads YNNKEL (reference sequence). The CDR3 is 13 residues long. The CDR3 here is CASSPTGGYEQYF. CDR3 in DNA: TGTGCCAGCAGCCCGACGGGGGGCTACGAGCAGTACTTC.